This TCR beta chain was captured in a study of blood T cell repertoires in COVID-19. This clone was seen only a few times. The V end lost 3 bases, the J end lost 5 bases, and 8 bases lay between the germline ends. This CDR3 comprises 13 residues. Authors' methods: From reference gene primer amplification, estimates of nucleated cell counts were derived. The table came from immunoSEQ multiplex PCR; TCRdb's copy has only in-frame clones and leaves some out. From that table come the V and J calls and clone size; the DNA was used to work out D and trimming. Here the sample spans 150,000 to 200,000 clones, about 74% being singletons.

The receptor comes from a woman of 80 years or more with acute or convalescent COVID-19. The chain has TRBV12-3 or TRBV12-4 and TRBJ1-5, with D unclear. Material for sequencing was peripheral blood. The CDR3 loop is CASSFSGDQPQHF. CDR3 DNA sequence: TGTGCCAGCAGTTTTTCCGGGGATCAGCCCCAGCATTTT.